This entry lists 18 T cell receptor beta chains sequenced from one sample in a study of neurological immune-mediated disorders. TCRdb fed the 5' RACE reads into MiXCR, producing one record per CDR3 protein. The profile shows 35,000 to 40,000 distinct CDR3 sequences, roughly 12% of them singletons. Sequencing used CD4+ T cells from blood. The receptors derive from a woman aged 25 to 45 with HTLV-1-associated myelopathy (HAM/TSP).

On this clonotype: A much larger clone sits a single nucleotide away, making a read error possible. The chain links TRBV19 to TRBJ2-1; D gene uncertain. Germline assignment: CDR1 LNHDA and CDR2 SQIVND (reference sequence). The CDR3 is made up of 13 amino acids. The V gene lost 3 bases and the J gene lost 11 bases, with 14 bases spanning the gap. CDR3 sequence reads: CASSMRQGNKQFF. In DNA form, the CDR3 reads TGTGCCAGTAGTATGCGGCAAGGTAATAAGCAGTTCTTC.

This chain links TRBV20-1 with TRBJ1-3; no clear D. The CDR3 totals 13 residues. Germline CDR1 is DFQATT and CDR2 is SNEGSKA (reference sequence). V was trimmed by 6 bases and J by 4 bases, leaving 13 bases between them. The CDR3 loop reads CSALGQSGNTIYF. For the CDR3, the DNA is TGCAGTGCCCTAGGGCAGTCGGGAAACACCATATATTTT.

This clonotype was counted at least ten times. This chain links TRBV5-5 with TRBJ2-2; 8 positions match TRBD1. With 1 base clipped from V and 2 bases from J, the junction kept 4 bases outside the gene matches. From germline, CDR1 is SGHKS and CDR2 YYEKEE (reference sequence). The CDR3 length is 16 residues. The CDR3 sequence: CASSLPGTGNTGELFF. The CDR3 bases are TGTGCCAGCAGCTTGCCCGGGACAGGTAACACCGGGGAGCTGTTTTTT.

The V call is TRBV5-5, the J call TRBJ1-2; D gene unclear. The CDR3 loop spans 14 amino acids. V was shortened by 0 bases and J by 4 bases, with 10 bases between the two germline ends. Germline values: CDR1 SGHKS, CDR2 YYEKEE (reference sequence). CDR3 region: CASSLEPEPYGYTF. CDR3 DNA sequence: TGTGCCAGCAGCTTGGAGCCTGAGCCCTATGGCTACACCTTC. The entire variable domain, with the rest obtained from reference TRBV5-5 and TRBJ1-2, is as follows: DAGVTQSPTHLIKTRGQQVTLRCSPISGHKSVSWYQQVLGQGPQFIFQYYEKEERGRGNFPDRFSARQFPNYSSELNVNALLLGDSALYLCASSLEPEPYGYTFGSGTRLTVV.

This clonotype was picked up many times. The chain employs TRBV29-1 and TRBJ1-3; D is ambiguous. CDR3 length: 13 residues. The V and J ends lost 6 bases and 0 bases respectively, with 9 bases between them. CDR1 SQVTM and CDR2 ANQGSEA come from the germline V gene. The CDR3 DNA reads as TGCAGCGTGCGACTGAGCTCTGGAAACACCATATATTTT. It encodes CSVRLSSGNTIYF. The variable domain in full, completed from reference TRBV29-1 and TRBJ1-3, reads SAVISQKPSRDICQRGTSLTIQCQVDSQVTMMFWYRQQPGQSLTLIATANQGSEATYESGFVIDKFPISRPNLTFSTLTVSNMSPEDSSIYLCSVRLSSGNTIYFGEGSWLTVV.

This clonotype was seen at least ten times. The chain uses TRBV5-1 and TRBJ1-1; D is perhaps TRBD1 (5 bases). The V end was cut by 5 bases, the J end by 3 bases, with 8 bases between. The germline CDR1 and CDR2 sequences are SGHRS and YFSETQ. The CDR3 is made up of 12 amino acids. The CDR3 DNA is TGCGCCAGCAGGGGGACCGACACTGAAGCTTTCTTT. Its protein is CASRGTDTEAFF.

This clonotype was detected ten times or more. For the CDR3, the DNA is TGTGCCAGCAGCTTGGCCAACGGGGGAGTTCACAATGAGCAGTTCTTC. Its protein is CASSLANGGVHNEQFF. The chain recombines TRBV5-6 with TRBJ2-1, with D perhaps matching TRBD2 (6 bases). Germline V gives CDR1 SGHDT, CDR2 YYEEEE. V shed 0 bases and J shed 5 bases, with 15 bases lying between them. The CDR3 contains 16 residues.

A note on this clonotype: With a much larger clone just one base away, this may be a read error. V usage is TRBV4-2 and J usage is TRBJ2-3; 7 bases agree with TRBD2. CDR3 length: 17 residues. J was trimmed by 4 bases and V by 4 bases; bases with no gene match: 14. Germline V gene data show CDR1 as LGHNA and CDR2 as YNFKEQ. As DNA, the CDR3 is TGTGCCAGCAGCCTCCGCCGGAGCGGGGAGGCCCCAGATACGCAGTATTTT. Protein product: CASSLRRSGEAPDTQYF.

This clonotype was recorded at least ten times. The chain is built from TRBV10-1 and TRBJ2-7, with 8 bases fitting TRBD1. Looked up from germline, CDR1 is WNHNN and CDR2 is SYGVQD (reference sequence). This CDR3 region has 15 residues. V shed 5 bases and J 5 bases; nucleotides not matched to a gene: 11. Here the CDR3 reads CASSRPGQGFHEQYF. CDR3 bases: TGCGCCAGCAGTCGTCCTGGACAGGGATTTCACGAGCAGTACTTC.

There are many counts of this clonotype. The V and J genes are TRBV5-1 and TRBJ1-6, with D perhaps matching TRBD1 (6 bases). V was clipped by 4 bases and J by 0 bases, with 17 bases between them. Germline V gene lookup returns CDR1 SGHRS and CDR2 YFSETQ. This CDR3 has 18 amino acids. CDR3 amino acids: CASSPTDSLSSYNSPLHF. The DNA for the CDR3 is TGCGCCAGCAGCCCCACGGACAGCCTTAGCTCCTATAATTCACCCCTCCACTTT.

This clonotype was seen ten or more times. The chain uses TRBV20-1 and TRBJ1-5, with D uncertain. The CDR3 is 14 amino acids. V shed 0 bases and J shed 6 bases, with 12 bases lying between them. Germline V gene lookup returns CDR1 DFQATT and CDR2 SNEGSKA (reference sequence). The chain's CDR3 is CSARDSRAGQPQHF. The CDR3 DNA reads as TGCAGTGCTAGAGATTCAAGGGCCGGTCAGCCCCAGCATTTT.

As to this clonotype: A read error may explain this, as a much larger clone is one base away. The gene calls are TRBV19 and TRBJ1-5, with TRBD1 matching 9 bases. Germline values: CDR1 LNHDA, CDR2 SQIVND (reference sequence). The length of the CDR3 is 12 residues. Germline trimming cut 10 bases from V and 11 bases from J; bases unmatched to any gene: 9. The DNA for the CDR3 is TGTGCCACTAGACAGGGGGGGCAGACCCAGCATTTT. This gives the protein CATRQGGQTQHF.

This clonotype occurred many times. V is TRBV20-1 and J is TRBJ1-1; 8 bases line up with TRBD1. Germline assignment: CDR1 DFQATT and CDR2 SNEGSKA (reference sequence). J was trimmed by 0 bases and V by 0 bases; bases with no gene match: 6. The CDR3 sequence is 16 residues long. CDR3 nucleotide sequence: TGCAGTGCTAGAGATGACAGGGGATTTTTGAACACTGAAGCTTTCTTT. Translation: CSARDDRGFLNTEAFF.

This clonotype was counted ten times or more. This CDR3 reads CASSLGRGTDTQYF. The CDR3 region has the DNA TGCGCCAGCAGCTTGGGGCGGGGAACAGATACGCAGTATTTT. The rearrangement links TRBV5-1 to TRBJ2-3; possible D gene TRBD2, 6 bases. V shed 0 bases and J shed 3 bases, with 8 bases lying between them. This CDR3 is built from 14 residues. The germline gives CDR1 SGHRS, CDR2 YFSETQ.

The table lists this clonotype with many counts. This chain connects TRBV12-3 or TRBV12-4 to TRBJ1-5; D remains unclear. Trimming took off 6 bases at V and 3 bases at J, with 12 bases between the two ends. This CDR3 contains 14 residues. CDR3 nucleotide sequence: TGTGCCAGCAGCCTCGGGCCTTACAATCAGCCCCAGCATTTT. Protein sequence: CASSLGPYNQPQHF.

This clonotype was found many times. The chain uses TRBV2 and TRBJ1-4; D is unclear. CDR1 is SNHLY and CDR2 is FYNNEI in the germline V gene. The ends were cut back, 8 bases at V and 6 bases at J, with 16 bases in the middle. The CDR3 is made up of 14 amino acids. The CDR3 loop is CASCGSRLYEKLFF. Here the CDR3 DNA reads TGTGCCAGCTGCGGTAGCAGATTATATGAAAAACTGTTTTTT.

This clonotype showed up many times. The chain joins TRBV9 to TRBJ2-1; the match to TRBD2 covers 8 bases. Germline lookup yields CDR1 SGDLS and CDR2 YYNGEE. The CDR3 spans 16 residues. Losses at the gene ends were 3 bases for V and 3 bases for J; bases not matched to a gene: 8. The CDR3 loop reads CASSGSGRGDYNEQFF. The CDR3, as DNA: TGTGCCAGCAGCGGGTCGGGGCGGGGGGACTACAATGAGCAGTTCTTC.

The sample holds many counts of this clonotype. The genes are TRBV20-1 and TRBJ2-1; TRBD1 agrees at 7 bases. The CDR3 extends over 15 amino acids. Germline values: CDR1 DFQATT, CDR2 SNEGSKA (reference sequence). J gave up 7 bases and V 1 base, and 10 bases lay outside the gene matches. Written as DNA, the CDR3 is TGCAGTGCTAGAGTGGACAGACAGGGCCGGAATGAGCAGTTCTTC. This gives the protein CSARVDRQGRNEQFF.